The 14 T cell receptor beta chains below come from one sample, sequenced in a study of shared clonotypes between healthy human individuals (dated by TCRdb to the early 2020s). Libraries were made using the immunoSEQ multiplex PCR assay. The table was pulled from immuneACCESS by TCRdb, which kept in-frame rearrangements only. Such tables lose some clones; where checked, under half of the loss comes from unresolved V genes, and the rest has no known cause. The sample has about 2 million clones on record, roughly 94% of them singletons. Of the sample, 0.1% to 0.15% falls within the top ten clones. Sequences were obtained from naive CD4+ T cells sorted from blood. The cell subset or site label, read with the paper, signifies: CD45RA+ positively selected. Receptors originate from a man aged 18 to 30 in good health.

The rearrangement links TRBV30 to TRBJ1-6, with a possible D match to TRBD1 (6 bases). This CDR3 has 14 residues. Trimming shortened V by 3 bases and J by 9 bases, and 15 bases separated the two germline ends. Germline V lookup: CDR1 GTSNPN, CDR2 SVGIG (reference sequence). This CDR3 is CAWSQGRQSSPLHF. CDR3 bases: TGTGCCTGGAGCCAGGGGCGGCAATCTTCACCCCTCCACTTT.

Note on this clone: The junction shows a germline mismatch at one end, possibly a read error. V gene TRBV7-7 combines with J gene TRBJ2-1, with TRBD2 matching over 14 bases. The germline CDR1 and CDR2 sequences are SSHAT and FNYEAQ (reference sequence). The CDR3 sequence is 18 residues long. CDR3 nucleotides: TGTGCTAGCAGCAAGACTAGCGGGAGGGCCGTCTCCTACAATGAGCAGTTCTTC. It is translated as CASSKTSGRAVSYNEQFF.

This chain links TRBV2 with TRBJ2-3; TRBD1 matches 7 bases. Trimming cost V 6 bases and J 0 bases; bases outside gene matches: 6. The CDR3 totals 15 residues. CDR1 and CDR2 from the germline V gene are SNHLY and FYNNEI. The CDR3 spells CASRGDSASTDTQYF. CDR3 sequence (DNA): TGTGCCAGCAGAGGGGACAGTGCTAGCACAGATACGCAGTATTTT. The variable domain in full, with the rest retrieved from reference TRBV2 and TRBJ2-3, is EPEVTQTPSHQVTQMGQEVILRCVPISNHLYFYWYRQILGQKVEFLVSFYNNEISEKSEIFDDQFSVERPDGSNFTLKIRSTKLEDSAMYFCASRGDSASTDTQYFGPGTRLTVL.

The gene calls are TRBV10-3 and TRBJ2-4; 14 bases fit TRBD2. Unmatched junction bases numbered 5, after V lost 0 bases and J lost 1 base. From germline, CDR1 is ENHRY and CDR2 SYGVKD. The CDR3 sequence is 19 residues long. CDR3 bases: TGTGCCATCAGTGAGTCCGGGACTAGCGGGAGACGGGCCAAAAACATTCAGTACTTC. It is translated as CAISESGTSGRRAKNIQYF.

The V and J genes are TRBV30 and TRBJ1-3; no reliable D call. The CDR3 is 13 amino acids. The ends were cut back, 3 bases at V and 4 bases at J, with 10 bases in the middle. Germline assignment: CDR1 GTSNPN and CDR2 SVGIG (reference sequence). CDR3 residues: CAWSNLQGNTIYF. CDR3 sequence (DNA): TGTGCCTGGAGCAATTTACAGGGAAACACCATATATTTT.

The CDR3 nucleotides read TGTGCCAGCAGTTTTATCAGGACAGGGGGTGATGGCTACACCTTC. It yields the protein CASSFIRTGGDGYTF. V usage is TRBV28 and J usage is TRBJ1-2; 10 positions agree with TRBD1. CDR3 length: 15 amino acids. Germline V gene lookup returns CDR1 MDHEN and CDR2 SYDVKM. Trimming removed 3 bases from V and 6 bases from J; junction bases left unmatched: 7.

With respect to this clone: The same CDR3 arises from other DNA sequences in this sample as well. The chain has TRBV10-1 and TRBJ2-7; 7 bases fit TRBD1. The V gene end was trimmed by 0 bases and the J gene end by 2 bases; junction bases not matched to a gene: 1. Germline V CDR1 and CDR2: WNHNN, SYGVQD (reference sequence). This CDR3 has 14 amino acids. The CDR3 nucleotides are TGCGCCAGCAGTGAGTCGGGGACAGCCTACGAGCAGTACTTC. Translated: CASSESGTAYEQYF.

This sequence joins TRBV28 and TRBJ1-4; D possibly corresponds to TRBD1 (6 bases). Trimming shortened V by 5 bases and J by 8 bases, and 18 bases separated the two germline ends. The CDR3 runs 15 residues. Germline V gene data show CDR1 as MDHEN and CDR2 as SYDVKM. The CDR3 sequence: CASSRSTGGVEKLFF. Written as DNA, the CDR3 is TGTGCCAGCAGTCGCTCGACGGGGGGCGTAGAAAAACTGTTTTTT.

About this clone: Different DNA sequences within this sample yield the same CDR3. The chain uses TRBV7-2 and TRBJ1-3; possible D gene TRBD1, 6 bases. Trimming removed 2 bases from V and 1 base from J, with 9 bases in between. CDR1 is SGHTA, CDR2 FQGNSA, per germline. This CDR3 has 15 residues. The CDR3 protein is CASSLTGNSGNTIYF. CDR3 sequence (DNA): TGTGCCAGCAGCTTAACAGGGAATTCTGGAAACACCATATATTTT.

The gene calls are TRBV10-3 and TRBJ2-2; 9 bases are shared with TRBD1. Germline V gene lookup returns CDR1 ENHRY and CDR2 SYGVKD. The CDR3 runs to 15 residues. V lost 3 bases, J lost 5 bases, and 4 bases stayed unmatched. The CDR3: CAISEGQGRTGELFF. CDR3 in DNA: TGTGCCATCAGTGAAGGACAGGGGAGAACCGGGGAGCTGTTTTTT.

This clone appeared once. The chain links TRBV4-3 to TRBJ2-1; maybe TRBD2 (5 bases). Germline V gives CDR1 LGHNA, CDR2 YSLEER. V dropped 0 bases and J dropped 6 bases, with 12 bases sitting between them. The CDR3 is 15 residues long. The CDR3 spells CASSQEQLVGNEQFF. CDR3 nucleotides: TGCGCCAGCAGCCAAGAACAACTAGTTGGCAATGAGCAGTTCTTC.

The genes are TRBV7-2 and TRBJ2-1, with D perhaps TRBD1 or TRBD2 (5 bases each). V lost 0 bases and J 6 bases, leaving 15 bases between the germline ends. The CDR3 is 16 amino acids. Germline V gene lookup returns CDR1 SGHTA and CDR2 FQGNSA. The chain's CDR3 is CASSLARPYGANEQFF. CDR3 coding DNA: TGTGCCAGCAGCTTAGCCCGTCCCTACGGGGCCAATGAGCAGTTCTTC.

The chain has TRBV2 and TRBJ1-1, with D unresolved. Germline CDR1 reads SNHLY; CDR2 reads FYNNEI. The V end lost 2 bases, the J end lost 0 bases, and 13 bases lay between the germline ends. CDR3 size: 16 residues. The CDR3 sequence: CASSERVGPLNTEAFF. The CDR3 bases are TGTGCCAGCAGTGAAAGGGTAGGGCCATTGAACACTGAAGCTTTCTTT.

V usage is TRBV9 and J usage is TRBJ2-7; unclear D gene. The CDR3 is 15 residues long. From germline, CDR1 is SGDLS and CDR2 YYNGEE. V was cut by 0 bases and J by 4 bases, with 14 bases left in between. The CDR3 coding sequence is TGTGCCAGCAGCGTAGGGGGTAGGGTTGGATACGAGCAGTACTTC. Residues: CASSVGGRVGYEQYF.